Listed below are T cell receptor beta chains from one sample, sequenced in a study of cytomegalovirus exposure and HLA in healthy donors. Sequencing was performed with immunoSEQ multiplex PCR; in TCRdb, only in-frame clones are kept and a portion is missing. The sample lists approximately 150,000 clones; around 72% were seen once. The sample consisted of PBMCs. The source is a man between 50 and 59 years old in good health and CMV-seronegative. Each CDR3 is given without its conserved first and last residue. Each record gives: V gene, J gene, D gene, CDR3 protein. A D gene is named only where the DNA matches it firmly.

TRBV27	TRBJ2-1	TRBD2	ASSLGEGYNEQF
TRBV9	TRBJ1-2	.	ASSVDWRPSTYGYT
TRBV9	TRBJ2-1	TRBD2	ASSPRLADSYNEQF
TRBV27	TRBJ1-4	.	ASSPRVGATNEKLF
TRBV5-4	TRBJ2-1	.	ASSLARGAYNEQF
TRBV7-9	TRBJ2-5	TRBD2	ASSQTSGGARETQY
TRBV29-1	TRBJ2-5	.	SVERLAQETQY
TRBV25-1	.	TRBD1	ASSDERRTGGAYNEQF
TRBV2	TRBJ2-3	TRBD2	ASTPSGGVIDTQY
TRBV2	TRBJ2-5	TRBD2	ASSARLAGEPLQETQY
TRBV15	TRBJ1-5	.	ATSKTGLSNQPQH